The entry below gives a single TCR beta chain sequence along with its context. The antigen is undetermined. The record originates from a study of EBV T-cell therapy then PD-1 blockade in nasopharyngeal carcinoma. As for treatment: AdE1-LMPpoly-expanded autologous EBV-specific T-cell therapy followed by anti-PD-1 nivolumab. The data were produced by immunoSEQ multiplex PCR, yet TCRdb's version contains in-frame clones alone and is incomplete. In the table there are more than 20,000 clones, over 75% of which are singletons. Germline assignment: CDR1 MRHNA and CDR2 SNTAGT. The length of the CDR3 is 14 residues. V lost 3 bases to trimming and J lost 7 bases, with 13 bases between them.

V gene TRBV6-4 combines with J gene TRBJ2-1; D may be TRBD2 (6 bases). This TCR was recovered from a man between 40 and 49 years old with nasopharyngeal carcinoma. The sequencing here drew on CD8+ T cells from blood, taken at day -245 from a patient whose treatment included autologous EBV-specific T cells and nivolumab. CDR3 region: CASSDRVGGNEQFF. The CDR3 DNA sequence: TGTGCCAGCAGTGATCGGGTTGGGGGGAATGAGCAGTTCTTC.